This record concerns one T cell receptor (beta chain) sequence. The antigen it binds to is not known. The record has no base qualities; no much larger clone is one base away. The CDR3 runs 15 amino acids, cysteine and phenylalanine included. Of all the DNA, just the CDR3 is kept, 45 bases in frame from base 1. CDR1 MGHRA and CDR2 YSYEKL are derived from the germline V gene. Deletion took 3 bases off V and 7 bases off J, with a span of 16 bases between the germline ends. The label giving this sample's time point can be read as: after neoadjuvant nivolumab, at surgical resection. The patients had newly diagnosed stage II-IVA oral cavity squamous cell carcinoma and had not received any prior systemic or radiation treatment. Everyone in the cohort had locally advanced, HPV-negative oral cavity squamous cell carcinoma. No culture maintenance or expansion was done, as the peripheral blood mononuclear cells went straight to analysis. Samples were obtained from a longitudinal correlative study of a single-arm phase II trial of neoadjuvant nivolumab in oral cavity squamous cell carcinoma. Subject-matched pre- and post-treatment PBMCs and tumors from three responders and three non-responders underwent genomic DNA-based TCRbeta sequencing. Peripheral blood mononuclear cells were drawn once before nivolumab treatment and a second time after treatment, when surgery took place. The Maxwell RSC DNA from Cells kit was used to extract genomic DNA from PBMCs.

These data come from a study of neoadjuvant anti-PD-1 for oral cavity cancer (dated by TCRdb to about 2021). Background on the whole study: Three to four biweekly doses of nivolumab at 3 mg/kg were mostly administered to patients before curative-intent surgical resection. Patients who did not progress were given a fourth nivolumab dose at about day 43 and had definitive surgical resection on days 50-56. The parent correlative cohort included over nine patients, with an approximately 30% response rate. Responders were defined as patients with complete response, partial response or stable disease by RECIST 1.1; non-responders were defined as patients with progression.

Overall results and qualifications from the work: TCR analyses included only a few patients per response group, and the authors called for larger cohorts for validation. Higher pretreatment blood Treg/Th17 ratios correlated with both higher pretreatment blood TCRbeta clonality and lower post-treatment tumor TCRbeta clonality. After neoadjuvant nivolumab, T cell clonality (Gini index) in PBMCs was significantly higher in non-responders than in responders.

For deep sequencing, each PBMC sample was run in six replicates, with libraries mostly built from roughly 460 ng of input genomic DNA. Following the manufacturer's instructions, the team built TCRbeta libraries using the immunoSEQ hsTCRbeta kit. An Illumina NovaSeq 6000 S4 flow cell was used to sequence the final libraries, which had first been combined to 3 nM. Turning to the authors' computational methods: The immunoSEQ Analyzer handled quality control and preprocessing of the raw data. The analysis was restricted to productive rearrangements, with each unique CDR3 amino acid sequence defining a clonotype. Repertoire clonality was estimated as the Gini-Simpson index, computed with the R package tcR. Student's t test was used to compare Gini indices, while Pearson correlation assessed associations with tumor size change. Imported from immuneACCESS, the table was reduced by TCRdb to in-frame sequences with V and J called. These copies leave out some clones; in studies compared against another copy, an unresolved V gene accounts for under half, and the cause of the remainder is not known. V and J calls and clone size follow that table, whereas D and trimming were derived from the DNA. The sample table records 63,000 or so clones; 86% of these occur just once. The ten largest make up 2.5% to 3.5% of the sample.

The specimen comprised PBMCs, sampled after nivolumab (anti-PD-1) treatment. This TCR was sampled from a person aged 40 to 85 with oral cavity squamous cell carcinoma. The chain couples TRBV4-1 to TRBJ2-1; the D gene is perhaps TRBD2, from 5 matching bases. The CDR3 reads CASSQREASWNEQFF. In nucleotide form, the sequence is TGCGCCAGCAGCCAGAGAGAGGCTAGCTGGAATGAGCAGTTCTTC.